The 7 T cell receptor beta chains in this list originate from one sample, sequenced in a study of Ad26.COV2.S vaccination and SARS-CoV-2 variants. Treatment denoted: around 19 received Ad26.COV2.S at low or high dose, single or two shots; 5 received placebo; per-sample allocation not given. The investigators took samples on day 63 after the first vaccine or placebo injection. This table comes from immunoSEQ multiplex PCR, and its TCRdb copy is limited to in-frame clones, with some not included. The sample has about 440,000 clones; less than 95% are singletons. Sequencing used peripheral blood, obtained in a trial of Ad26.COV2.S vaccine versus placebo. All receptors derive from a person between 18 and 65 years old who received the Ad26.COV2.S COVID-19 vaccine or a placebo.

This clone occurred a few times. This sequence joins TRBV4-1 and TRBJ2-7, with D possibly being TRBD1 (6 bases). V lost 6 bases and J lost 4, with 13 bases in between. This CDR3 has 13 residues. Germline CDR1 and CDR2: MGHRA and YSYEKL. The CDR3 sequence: CASSRDTNYEQYF. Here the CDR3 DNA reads TGCGCCAGCAGTAGGGACACCAATTACGAGCAGTACTTC.

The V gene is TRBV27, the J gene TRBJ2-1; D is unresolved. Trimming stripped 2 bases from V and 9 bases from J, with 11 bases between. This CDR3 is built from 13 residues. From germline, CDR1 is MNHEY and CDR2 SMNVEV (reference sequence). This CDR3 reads CASSLVEPREQFF. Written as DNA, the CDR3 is TGTGCCAGCAGTTTAGTGGAACCCCGTGAGCAGTTCTTC.

CDR3 in amino acids: CASSPGDEQFF. The CDR3 nucleotides are TGTGCCAGCAGCCCCGGCGATGAGCAGTTCTTC. The chain carries TRBV7-9 and TRBJ2-1; D is ambiguous. V was clipped by 5 bases and J by 8 bases, with 7 bases between them. Per the germline V gene, CDR1 is SEHNR and CDR2 is FQNEAQ (reference sequence). The length of the CDR3 is 11 residues.

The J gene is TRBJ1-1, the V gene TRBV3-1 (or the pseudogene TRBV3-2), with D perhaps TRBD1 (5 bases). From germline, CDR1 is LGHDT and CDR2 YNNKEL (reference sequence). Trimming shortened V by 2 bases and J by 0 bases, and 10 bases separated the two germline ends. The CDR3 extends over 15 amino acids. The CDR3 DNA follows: TGTGCCAGCAGCCAACTGACAGACGTGAACACTGAAGCTTTCTTT. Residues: CASSQLTDVNTEAFF.

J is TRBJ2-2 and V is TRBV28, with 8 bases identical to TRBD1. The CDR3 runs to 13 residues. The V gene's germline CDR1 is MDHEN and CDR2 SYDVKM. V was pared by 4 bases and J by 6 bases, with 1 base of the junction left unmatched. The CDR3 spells CASSSRGPGELFF. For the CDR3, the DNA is TGTGCCAGCAGTTCCAGGGGGCCCGGGGAGCTGTTTTTT.

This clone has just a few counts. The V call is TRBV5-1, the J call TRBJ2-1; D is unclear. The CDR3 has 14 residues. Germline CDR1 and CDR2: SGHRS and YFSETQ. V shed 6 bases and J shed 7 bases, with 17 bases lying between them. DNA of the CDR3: TGCGCCAGCAAGCTAGAACGGAGTCGGAATGAGCAGTTCTTC. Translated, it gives CASKLERSRNEQFF.

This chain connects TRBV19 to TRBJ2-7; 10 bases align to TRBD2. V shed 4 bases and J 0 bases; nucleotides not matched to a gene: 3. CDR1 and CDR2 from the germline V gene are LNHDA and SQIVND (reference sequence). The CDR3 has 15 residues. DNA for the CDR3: TGTGCCAGTAGTACAGCTAGCGGGAGCTCCTACGAGCAGTACTTC. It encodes CASSTASGSSYEQYF.